The clone carrying this T cell receptor beta chain was seen a few times. This entry belongs to a study of blood T cells in healthy people across ages. V shed 3 bases and J shed 1 base, with 6 bases lying between them. CDR1 is SGHTA and CDR2 is FQGTGA in the germline V gene. The CDR3 consists of 13 residues. Isolated PBMCs totaled at least 7 million in each sample. A J-beta primer mix and a sample-barcoded 5' primer were used in a second PCR of about 7 to 11 cycles. From each sample, at least 2.5 million paired-end reads containing CDR3 were obtained. MiXCR was run by TCRdb on the 5' RACE reads, yielding one entry per CDR3 protein. The top ten hold 7.7% of the sample, which has about 1,800,000 distinct CDR3 sequences, 28% seen once.

The origin of this receptor is a woman under 40 in good health. Sample: blood. This chain connects TRBV7-3 to TRBJ1-2; D not certain. This chain's CDR3 is CASSFDYNYGYTF. Written as DNA, the CDR3 is TGTGCCAGCAGCTTTGATTATAACTATGGCTACACCTTC.